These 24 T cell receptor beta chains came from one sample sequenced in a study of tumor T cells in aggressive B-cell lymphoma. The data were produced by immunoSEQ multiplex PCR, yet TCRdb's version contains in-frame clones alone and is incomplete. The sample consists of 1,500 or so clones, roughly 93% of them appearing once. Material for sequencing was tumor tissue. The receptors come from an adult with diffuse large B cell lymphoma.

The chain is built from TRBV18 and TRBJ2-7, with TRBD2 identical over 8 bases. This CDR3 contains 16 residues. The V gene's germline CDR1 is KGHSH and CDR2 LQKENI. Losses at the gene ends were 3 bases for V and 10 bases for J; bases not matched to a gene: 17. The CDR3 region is CASSPARGGFGDYQYF. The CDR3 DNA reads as TGTGCCAGCTCACCGGCCCGGGGGGGGTTCGGGGATTACCAGTACTTC.

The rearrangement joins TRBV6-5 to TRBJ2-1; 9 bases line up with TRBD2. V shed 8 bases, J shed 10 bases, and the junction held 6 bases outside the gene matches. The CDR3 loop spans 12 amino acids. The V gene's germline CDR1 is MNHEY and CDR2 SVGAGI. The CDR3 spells CASGGGATEQFF. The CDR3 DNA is TGTGCCAGCGGCGGGGGGGCCACGGAGCAGTTCTTC.

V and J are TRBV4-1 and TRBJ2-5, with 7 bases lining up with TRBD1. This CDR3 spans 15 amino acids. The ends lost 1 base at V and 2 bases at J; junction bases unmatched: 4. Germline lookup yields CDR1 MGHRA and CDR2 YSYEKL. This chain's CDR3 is CASSQATGLQETQYF. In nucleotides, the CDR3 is TGCGCCAGCAGCCAAGCGACAGGGCTTCAAGAGACCCAGTACTTC.

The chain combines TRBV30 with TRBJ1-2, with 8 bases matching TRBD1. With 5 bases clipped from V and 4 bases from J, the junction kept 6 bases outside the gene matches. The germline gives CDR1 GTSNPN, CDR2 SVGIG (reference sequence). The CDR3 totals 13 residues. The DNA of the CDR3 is TGTGCCTGGGGTAGGGACAGGCCCTATGGCTACACCTTC. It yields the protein CAWGRDRPYGYTF.

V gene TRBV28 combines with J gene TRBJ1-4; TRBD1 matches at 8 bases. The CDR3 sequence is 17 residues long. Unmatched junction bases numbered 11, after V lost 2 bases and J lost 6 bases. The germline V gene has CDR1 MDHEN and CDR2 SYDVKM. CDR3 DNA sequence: TGTGCCAGCAGTTTAGGCATGGGGGGACAGGCTCATGAAAAACTGTTTTTT. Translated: CASSLGMGGQAHEKLFF.

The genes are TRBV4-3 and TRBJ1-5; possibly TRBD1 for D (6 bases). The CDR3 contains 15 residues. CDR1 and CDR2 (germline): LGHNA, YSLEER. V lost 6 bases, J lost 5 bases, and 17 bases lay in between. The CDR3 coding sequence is TGCGCCAGCAGTCAGGGACTACAGGGTGATCAGCCCCAGCATTTT. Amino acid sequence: CASSQGLQGDQPQHF.

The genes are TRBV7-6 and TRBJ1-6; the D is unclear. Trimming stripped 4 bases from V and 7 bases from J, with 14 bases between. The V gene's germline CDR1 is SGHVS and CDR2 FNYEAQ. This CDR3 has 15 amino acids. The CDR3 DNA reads TGTGCCAGCAGCTACTCCGGGATAGAGAATTCACCCCTCCACTTT. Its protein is CASSYSGIENSPLHF.

The CDR3 region is CASSYDSATNEKLFF. The CDR3, as DNA: TGTGCCAGCAGTTATGACTCGGCTACTAATGAAAAACTGTTTTTT. The chain uses TRBV6-6 and TRBJ1-4; D not certain. The CDR3 sequence is 15 residues long. Germline loops: CDR1 MNHNY, CDR2 SVGAGI (reference sequence). Trimming took 3 bases from V and 2 from J, leaving 10 bases between them.

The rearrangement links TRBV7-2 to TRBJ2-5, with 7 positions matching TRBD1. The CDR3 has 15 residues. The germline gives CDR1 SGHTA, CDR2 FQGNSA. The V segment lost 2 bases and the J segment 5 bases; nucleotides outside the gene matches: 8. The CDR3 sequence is CASSLRGQGLETQYF. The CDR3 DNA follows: TGTGCCAGCAGCTTAAGGGGGCAGGGGCTCGAGACCCAGTACTTC.

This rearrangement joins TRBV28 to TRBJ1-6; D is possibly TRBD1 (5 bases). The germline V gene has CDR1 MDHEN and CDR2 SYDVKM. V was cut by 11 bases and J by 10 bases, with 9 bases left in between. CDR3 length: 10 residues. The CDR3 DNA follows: TGTGCCGGGGGGAGGTCACCCCTCCACTTT. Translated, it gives CAGGRSPLHF.

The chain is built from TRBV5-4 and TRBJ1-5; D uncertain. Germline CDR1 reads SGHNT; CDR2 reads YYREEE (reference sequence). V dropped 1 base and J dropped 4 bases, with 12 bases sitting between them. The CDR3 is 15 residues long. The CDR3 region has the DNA TGTGCCAGCAGCTTGAATGGTAGTCCAAATCAGCCCCAGCATTTT. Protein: CASSLNGSPNQPQHF.

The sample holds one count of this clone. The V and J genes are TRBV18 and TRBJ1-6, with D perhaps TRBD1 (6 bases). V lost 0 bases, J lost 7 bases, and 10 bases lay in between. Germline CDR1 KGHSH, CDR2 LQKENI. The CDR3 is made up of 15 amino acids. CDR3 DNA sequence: TGTGCCAGCTCACCACCCGCAGGGGCGAATTCACCCCTCCACTTT. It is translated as CASSPPAGANSPLHF.

CDR3 region: CASSQTGNTGELFF. The CDR3 DNA follows: TGTGCCAGCAGCCAAACGGGGAACACCGGGGAGCTGTTTTTT. The chain is built from TRBV16 and TRBJ2-2; D unresolved. Germline-derived CDR1 and CDR2 are KGHSY and FQNENV. The CDR3 length is 14 residues. Trimming stripped 2 bases from V and 1 base from J, with 5 bases between.

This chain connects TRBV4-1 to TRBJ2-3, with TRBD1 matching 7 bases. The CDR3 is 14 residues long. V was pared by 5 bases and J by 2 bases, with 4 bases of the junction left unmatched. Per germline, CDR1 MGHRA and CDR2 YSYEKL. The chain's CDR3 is CASSKTGDTDTQYF. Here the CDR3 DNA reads TGCGCCAGCAGCAAAACAGGGGACACAGATACGCAGTATTTT.

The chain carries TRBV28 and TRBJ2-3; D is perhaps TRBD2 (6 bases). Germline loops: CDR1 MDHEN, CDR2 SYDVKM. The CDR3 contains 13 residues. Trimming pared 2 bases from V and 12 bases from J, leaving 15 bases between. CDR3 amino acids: CASSLDLALAQYF. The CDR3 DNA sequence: TGTGCCAGCAGTTTAGACCTAGCGCTGGCTCAGTATTTT.

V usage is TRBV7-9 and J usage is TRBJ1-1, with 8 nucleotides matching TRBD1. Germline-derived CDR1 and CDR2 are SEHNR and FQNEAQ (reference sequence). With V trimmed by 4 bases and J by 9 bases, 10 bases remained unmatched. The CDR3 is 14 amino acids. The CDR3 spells CASSSPGGDSKAFF. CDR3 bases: TGTGCCAGCAGCTCCCCAGGGGGCGATTCTAAAGCTTTCTTT.

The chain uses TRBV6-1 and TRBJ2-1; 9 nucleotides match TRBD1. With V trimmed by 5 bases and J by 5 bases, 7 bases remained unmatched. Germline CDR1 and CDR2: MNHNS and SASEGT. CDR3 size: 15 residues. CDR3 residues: CASSPRRTGDNEQFF. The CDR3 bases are TGTGCCAGCAGTCCTCGTAGGACAGGGGACAATGAGCAGTTCTTC.

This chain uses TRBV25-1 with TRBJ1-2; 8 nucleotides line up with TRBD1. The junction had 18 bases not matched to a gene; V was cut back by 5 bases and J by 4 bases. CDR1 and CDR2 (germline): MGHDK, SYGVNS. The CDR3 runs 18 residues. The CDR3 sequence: CASSPPWTGNTSPYGYTF. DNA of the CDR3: TGTGCCAGCAGTCCCCCTTGGACAGGGAATACTTCCCCCTATGGCTACACCTTC.

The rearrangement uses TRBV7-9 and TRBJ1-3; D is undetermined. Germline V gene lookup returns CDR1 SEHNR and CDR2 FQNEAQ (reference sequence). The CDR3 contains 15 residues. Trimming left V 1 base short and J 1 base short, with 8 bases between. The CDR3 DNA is TGTGCCAGCAGCTTAGTCGGTTCGTCTGGAAACACCATATATTTT. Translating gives CASSLVGSSGNTIYF.

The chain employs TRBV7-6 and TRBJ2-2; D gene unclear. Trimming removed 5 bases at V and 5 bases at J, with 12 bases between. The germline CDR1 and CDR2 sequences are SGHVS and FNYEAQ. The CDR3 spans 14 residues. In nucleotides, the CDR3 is TGTGCCAGCAGCCCGATATTAGAGACCGGGGAGCTGTTTTTT. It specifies CASSPILETGELFF.

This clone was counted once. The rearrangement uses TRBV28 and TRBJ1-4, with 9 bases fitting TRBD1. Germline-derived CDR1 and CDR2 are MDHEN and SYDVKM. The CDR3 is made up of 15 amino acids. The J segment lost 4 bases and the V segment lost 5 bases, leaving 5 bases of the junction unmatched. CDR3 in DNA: TGTGCCAGCAGTACGGGACAGGGCCTTAATGAAAAACTGTTTTTT. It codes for CASSTGQGLNEKLFF.

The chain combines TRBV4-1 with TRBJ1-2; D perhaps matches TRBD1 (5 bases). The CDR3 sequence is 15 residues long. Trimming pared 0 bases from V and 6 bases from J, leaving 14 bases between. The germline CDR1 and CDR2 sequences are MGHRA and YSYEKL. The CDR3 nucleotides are TGCGCCAGCAGCCAAGATCCCACAGGAGGGGATGGCTACACCTTC. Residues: CASSQDPTGGDGYTF.

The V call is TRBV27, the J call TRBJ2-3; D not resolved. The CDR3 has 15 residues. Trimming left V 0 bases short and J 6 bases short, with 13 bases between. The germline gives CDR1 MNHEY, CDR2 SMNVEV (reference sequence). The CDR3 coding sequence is TGTGCCAGCAGTTTATCCCCAAACAGTCTGGATACGCAGTATTTT. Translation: CASSLSPNSLDTQYF.

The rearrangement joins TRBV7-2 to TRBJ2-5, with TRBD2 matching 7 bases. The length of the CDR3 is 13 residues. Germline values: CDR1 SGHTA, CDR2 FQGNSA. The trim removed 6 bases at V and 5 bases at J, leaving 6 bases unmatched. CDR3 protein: CASRGAGVETQYF. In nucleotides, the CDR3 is TGTGCCAGCAGAGGGGCGGGGGTGGAGACCCAGTACTTC.